One and the same sample provided the 21 T cell receptor beta chains below, sequenced in a study of regulatory T cells in long-lasting Graves disease. Time point in this sample: persistent/refractory GD, antithyroid drugs over 5 years with positive TRAb. RNA from PBMCs was the source of the TCR library. With iRepertoire HTBI primers and Arm-PCR of CDR3 regions, TCR beta libraries were built. One entry per CDR3 protein results from TCRdb running MiXCR on the multiplex PCR reads. This table has 310,000 or so distinct CDR3 sequences, around 20% appearing once. Sequenced here: peripheral blood mononuclear cells (PBMCs), sampled when the disease was refractory, from a patient treated with antithyroid drugs. The receptors were gathered from a female donor with Graves disease.

This clonotype was counted at least ten times. V gene TRBV6-2 or TRBV6-3 combines with J gene TRBJ1-2, with D perhaps TRBD1 (5 bases). Trimming removed 4 bases at V and 4 bases at J, with 10 bases between. Germline V gene sequence: CDR1 MNHEY, CDR2 SVGEGT. The CDR3 sequence is 13 residues long. The CDR3 DNA reads as TGTGCCAGCAGTTCCGGGACGGTCTATGGCTACACCTTC. Encoded protein: CASSSGTVYGYTF.

This clonotype was observed at least ten times. The junction and the germline gene differ at one end; a read error may be behind it. Written as DNA, the CDR3 is TGTGCCAGCAGTCAAGTTGGGGGTTCTGAAGCTTTCTTT. Its translation: CASSQVGGSEAFF. This chain links TRBV3-1 with TRBJ1-1; D is perhaps TRBD1 (5 bases). CDR3 length equals 13 residues. Germline V gene data show CDR1 as LGHDT and CDR2 as YNNKEL (reference sequence).

The sample holds many counts of this clonotype. This rearrangement joins TRBV27 to TRBJ2-7, with 8 bases aligning to TRBD1. The V and J ends lost 2 bases and 4 bases, in that order; junction bases with no gene match: 10. Germline CDR1 MNHEY, CDR2 SMNVEV (reference sequence). This CDR3 is built from 16 residues. The CDR3 reads CASSLAPTGGSYEQYF. The CDR3 bases are TGTGCCAGCAGTTTAGCCCCCACAGGGGGAAGTTACGAGCAGTACTTC.

Note on this clonotype: At one boundary the junction diverges from the germline segment, which might be a read error. This chain's CDR3 is CASSQGNTGEPFF. CDR3 sequence (DNA): TGTGCCAGTAGCCAGGGGAACACCGGGGAGCCGTTTTTT. The genes are TRBV19 and TRBJ2-2; possibly TRBD1 for D (6 bases). The CDR3 sequence is 13 residues long. CDR1 is LNHDA and CDR2 is SQIVND in the germline V gene (reference sequence).

At least ten counts were recorded for this clonotype. The chain has TRBV6-1 and TRBJ1-4, with a weak D call TRBD1 (6 bases). The CDR3 runs to 17 residues. Germline lookup yields CDR1 MNHNS and CDR2 SASEGT. V was cut by 0 bases and J by 1 base, with 12 bases left in between. The CDR3, as DNA: TGTGCCAGCAGTGAAGCGAGGGGGGCCCGAACTAATGAAAAACTGTTTTTT. Its protein is CASSEARGARTNEKLFF.

This clonotype occurred a few times. The chain employs TRBV29-1 and TRBJ1-3; no firm D call. The V gene lost 7 bases and the J gene lost 9 bases, with 22 bases spanning the gap. Germline values: CDR1 SQVTM, CDR2 ANQGSEA. The CDR3 extends over 14 amino acids. CDR3 DNA: TGCAGCGCCCGCTTAGTACAATCCAGAGGCACCATATATTTT. Translation: CSARLVQSRGTIYF.

This chain joins TRBV7-8 and TRBJ2-7, with TRBD2 matching over 8 bases. The CDR3 is 16 amino acids. V lost 3 bases to trimming and J lost 5 bases; unmatched junction nucleotides: 12. CDR1 SGHVS and CDR2 FQNEAQ come from the germline V gene. The CDR3 spells CASSLAAGGASNEQYF. Here the CDR3 DNA reads TGTGCCAGCAGCTTGGCGGCGGGGGGCGCGAGCAACGAGCAGTACTTC.

This clonotype was detected many times. The chain joins TRBV11-2 to TRBJ2-7; D uncertain. V lost 4 bases and J lost 3, with 4 bases in between. The V gene's germline CDR1 is SGHAT and CDR2 FQNNGV. The CDR3 consists of 11 residues. The DNA of the CDR3 is TGTGCCAGCAGCTCTGTCTACGAGCAGTACTTC. Residues: CASSSVYEQYF.

CDR3: CASRSGEPSPAFF. The DNA of the CDR3 is TGTGCCAGCAGATCCGGGGAGCCATCCCCAGCTTTCTTT. The chain has TRBV7-2 and TRBJ1-1; D remains unclear. Germline V gene sequence: CDR1 SGHTA, CDR2 FQGNSA. The CDR3 spans 13 residues. The germline V and J ends were trimmed by 6 bases and 10 bases, with 18 bases remaining between them.

This chain connects TRBV4-1 to TRBJ1-6; D is undetermined. The CDR3 is 15 residues long. CDR1 and CDR2 (germline): MGHRA, YSYEKL. V was clipped by 0 bases and J by 3 bases, with 6 bases between them. As DNA, the CDR3 is TGCGCCAGCAGCCAAGAGGGTTTCTATAATTCACCCCTCCACTTT. Amino acids: CASSQEGFYNSPLHF.

This clonotype came up many times. The chain combines TRBV18 with TRBJ1-2, with D hard to call. Trimming cost V 8 bases and J 2 bases, with 24 bases left between them. The germline V gene has CDR1 KGHSH and CDR2 LQKENI. The CDR3 covers 17 residues. The CDR3 protein is CASVMGSMALGNYGYTF. CDR3 DNA: TGTGCCAGCGTTATGGGGTCGATGGCTCTGGGAAACTATGGCTACACCTTC.

This clonotype was observed a few times. The gene calls are TRBV7-9 and TRBJ2-7; D is unclear. The CDR3 totals 14 residues. CDR1 and CDR2 from the germline V gene are SEHNR and FQNEAQ (reference sequence). Between the trimmed V and J ends, which lost 1 base and 2 bases, there was a span of 9 bases. The CDR3 DNA sequence: TGTGCCAGCAGCTTAGGGTTCGGTGCCTACGAGCAGTACTTC. It yields the protein CASSLGFGAYEQYF.

This clonotype was seen repeatedly, ten times or more. The chain uses TRBV28 and TRBJ2-7; D gene uncertain. With 2 bases removed from V and 4 bases from J, the gap between germline ends came to 6 bases. The germline V gene has CDR1 MDHEN and CDR2 SYDVKM. The length of the CDR3 is 12 residues. The CDR3 sequence is CASSLQSYEQYF. CDR3 DNA sequence: TGTGCCAGCAGTTTACAATCTTACGAGCAGTACTTC.

The table lists this clonotype with a few counts. The chain carries TRBV12-3 or TRBV12-4 and TRBJ2-7; D may be TRBD2 (5 bases). This CDR3 comprises 12 residues. V was pared by 3 bases and J by 5 bases, with 8 bases between. CDR3: CASSFSGDEQYF. CDR3 DNA sequence: TGTGCCAGCAGTTTTTCCGGGGACGAGCAGTACTTC.

This clonotype has just a few counts. V and J are TRBV19 and TRBJ2-7; unclear D gene. This CDR3 contains 13 residues. V was cut by 4 bases and J by 3 bases, with 10 bases left in between. In germline, CDR1 is LNHDA, CDR2 SQIVND (reference sequence). The chain's CDR3 is CASSKTFNYEQYF. CDR3 coding DNA: TGTGCCAGTAGTAAGACCTTTAACTACGAGCAGTACTTC.

This clonotype was seen ten or more times. This chain links TRBV7-8 with TRBJ1-4; 9 positions agree with TRBD1. CDR3 length equals 16 residues. From germline, CDR1 is SGHVS and CDR2 FQNEAQ. V lost 1 base, J lost 7 bases, and 7 bases stayed unmatched. This CDR3 reads CASSLGGTGYAEKLFF. CDR3 nucleotide sequence: TGTGCCAGCAGCTTAGGCGGGACAGGGTATGCTGAAAAACTGTTTTTT.

The rearrangement uses TRBV11-2 and TRBJ2-7; 14 bases align to TRBD2. The germline V gene has CDR1 SGHAT and CDR2 FQNNGV. The CDR3 is made up of 16 amino acids. After removal of 5 bases from V and 2 bases from J, the junction contained 5 bases not matched to a gene. The CDR3 loop reads CASSPGTSGSTYEQYF. CDR3 DNA sequence: TGTGCCAGCAGCCCCGGGACTAGCGGGAGTACCTACGAGCAGTACTTC. The full variable domain, its missing parts supplied by reference TRBV11-2 and TRBJ2-7, is EAGVAQSPRYKIIEKRQSVAFWCNPISGHATLYWYQQILGQGPKLLIQFQNNGVVDDSQLPKDRFSAERLKGVDSTLKIQPAKLEDSAVYLCASSPGTSGSTYEQYFGPGTRLTVT.

This clonotype was detected many times. The V gene is TRBV3-1, the J gene TRBJ2-7; D is perhaps TRBD1 or TRBD2 (5 bases each). Germline V gene lookup returns CDR1 LGHDT and CDR2 YNNKEL (reference sequence). Trimming removed 8 bases at V and 9 bases at J, with 14 bases between. The CDR3 totals 11 residues. CDR3 nucleotide sequence: TGTGCCAGCTTGGGACCCCTAGGGCAGTACTTC. This sequence encodes CASLGPLGQYF.

The chain has TRBV5-1 and TRBJ2-7; 8 bases are shared with TRBD1. Germline V gene lookup returns CDR1 SGHRS and CDR2 YFSETQ. CDR3 length equals 16 residues. The ends lost 0 bases at V and 2 bases at J; junction bases unmatched: 7. The CDR3 is CASSLARTGTTYEQYF. The CDR3 DNA sequence: TGCGCCAGCAGCTTGGCCCGGACAGGGACCACCTACGAGCAGTACTTC.

Ten or more counts support this clonotype. The chain recombines TRBV6-5 with TRBJ2-7; D call uncertain. The germline CDR1 and CDR2 sequences are MNHEY and SVGAGI. Trimming left V 4 bases short and J 3 bases short, with 25 bases between. This CDR3 is 18 amino acids long. This CDR3 is CASSFPVAGSTDYYEQYF. In DNA form, the CDR3 reads TGTGCCAGCAGTTTTCCAGTCGCCGGGTCGACGGATTACTACGAGCAGTACTTC.

In this sample, this clonotype turned up many times. The V gene is TRBV20-1, the J gene TRBJ1-6, with D possibly being TRBD1 (6 bases). V lost 0 bases and J 10 bases, leaving 16 bases between the germline ends. The CDR3 runs to 15 residues. Germline CDR1 reads DFQATT; CDR2 reads SNEGSKA (reference sequence). The CDR3 DNA follows: TGCAGTGCTAGAGATCCGGACAGTTGGGGGTCACCCCTCCACTTT. It translates to CSARDPDSWGSPLHF.